Presented here are 10 T cell receptor beta chains from one specimen sequenced in a study of control samples from healthy donors and cancer patients. Some clones are missing from TCRdb's copy, which holds only in-frame ones; the method was immunoSEQ multiplex PCR. The repertoire consists of 390,000 or so clones, with roughly 90% occurring once and the leading ten covering just under 6.5%. Sequences were obtained from PBMCs. The source of these receptors is a man in his forties with head and neck cancer.

V and J are TRBV7-2 and TRBJ1-2; 7 bases are a match to TRBD1. This CDR3 comprises 14 residues. Germline-derived CDR1 and CDR2 are SGHTA and FQGNSA. V was clipped by 5 bases and J by 4 bases; unmatched bases: 7. CDR3 residues: CASSIGGAGYGYTF. Here the CDR3 DNA reads TGTGCCAGCAGCATAGGGGGCGCCGGCTATGGCTACACCTTC.

The table lists this clone with a count of one. The chain uses TRBV5-1 and TRBJ1-4, with 9 bases matching TRBD1. This CDR3 has 17 amino acids. Trimming took 0 bases from V and 5 from J; bases not matched to a gene: 8. CDR1 and CDR2 (germline): SGHRS, YFSETQ. CDR3 bases: TGCGCCAGCAGCTTGGGGGACAGGGCGACCCTCAATGAAAAACTGTTTTTT. This encodes CASSLGDRATLNEKLFF.

V and J are TRBV19 and TRBJ1-4, with D unresolved. The CDR3 runs to 16 residues. CDR1 and CDR2 from the germline V gene are LNHDA and SQIVND (reference sequence). Deletions cut 4 bases from V and 0 bases from J, with 12 bases between. This CDR3 is CASSNPRGATNEKLFF. The DNA for the CDR3 is TGTGCCAGTAGTAACCCCCGCGGCGCAACTAATGAAAAACTGTTTTTT.

This clone was detected once. The rearrangement joins TRBV28 to TRBJ1-1; D is unresolved. Germline CDR1 reads MDHEN; CDR2 reads SYDVKM. CDR3 size: 13 residues. V dropped 5 bases and J dropped 2 bases, with 9 bases sitting between them. The CDR3 loop reads CASSLGRNTEAFF. CDR3 DNA: TGTGCCAGCAGTCTCGGACGCAACACTGAAGCTTTCTTT. Looking up the rest from reference TRBV28 and TRBJ1-1 gives the full variable domain: DVKVTQSSRYLVKRTGEKVFLECVQDMDHENMFWYRQDPGLGLRLIYFSYDVKMKEKGDIPEGYSVSREKKERFSLILESASTNQTSMYLCASSLGRNTEAFFGQGTRLTVV.

The J gene is TRBJ1-1, the V gene TRBV7-9; D is possibly TRBD1 (6 bases). There are 14 residues in the CDR3. Trimming left V 5 bases short and J 1 base short, with 11 bases between. Germline loops: CDR1 SEHNR, CDR2 FQNEAQ (reference sequence). As DNA, the CDR3 is TGTGCCAGCAGCCCCGGACAGACGAACACTGAAGCTTTCTTT. Protein sequence: CASSPGQTNTEAFF. The full variable domain, rest sourced from reference TRBV7-9 and TRBJ1-1, is DTGVSQNPRHKITKRGQNVTFRCDPISEHNRLYWYRQTLGQGPEFLTYFQNEAQLEKSRLLSDRFSAERPKGSFSTLEIQRTEQGDSAMYLCASSPGQTNTEAFFGQGTRLTVV.

V gene TRBV10-1 combines with J gene TRBJ2-2; TRBD1 matches at 9 bases. CDR1 and CDR2 (germline): WNHNN, SYGVQD (reference sequence). Losses at the gene ends were 6 bases for V and 5 bases for J; bases not matched to a gene: 16. There are 18 residues in the CDR3. The CDR3 bases are TGCGCCAGCAGCGATGGACAGGGGAATTGGAGGGGAACCGGGGAGCTGTTTTTT. Protein product: CASSDGQGNWRGTGELFF.

The chain links TRBV19 to TRBJ1-2; possible D gene TRBD1, 5 bases. In germline, CDR1 is LNHDA, CDR2 SQIVND (reference sequence). V lost 7 bases to trimming and J lost 4 bases, with 25 bases between them. The CDR3 sequence is 17 residues long. CDR3 nucleotide sequence: TGTGCCAGTACCTCAGGAGGGGTTCGGCGGCCTAGCTATGGCTACACCTTC. Its protein product is CASTSGGVRRPSYGYTF.

The genes are TRBV28 and TRBJ2-7, with D perhaps TRBD2 (5 bases). Germline V gene data show CDR1 as MDHEN and CDR2 as SYDVKM. The CDR3 loop spans 16 amino acids. Between the trimmed V and J ends, which lost 5 bases and 3 bases, there was a span of 20 bases. CDR3 DNA sequence: TGTGCCAGCAGTATTCGAGGGCGCGGTCCGGTCTACGAGCAGTACTTC. Translating it yields CASSIRGRGPVYEQYF.

This chain joins TRBV6-5 and TRBJ2-1; the D is unclear. V was trimmed by 0 bases and J by 4 bases, leaving 4 bases between them. Germline CDR1 is MNHEY and CDR2 is SVGAGI. The CDR3 is made up of 13 amino acids. CDR3 loop: CASSYSRYNEQFF. CDR3 bases: TGTGCCAGCAGTTACTCGCGATACAATGAGCAGTTCTTC.

V is TRBV28 and J is TRBJ1-5; D not certain. V dropped 4 bases and J dropped 9 bases, with 7 bases sitting between them. CDR3 length equals 11 residues. Germline values: CDR1 MDHEN, CDR2 SYDVKM. The CDR3 sequence is CASSSEGPQHF. CDR3 DNA: TGTGCCAGCAGTTCCGAGGGGCCCCAGCATTTT.